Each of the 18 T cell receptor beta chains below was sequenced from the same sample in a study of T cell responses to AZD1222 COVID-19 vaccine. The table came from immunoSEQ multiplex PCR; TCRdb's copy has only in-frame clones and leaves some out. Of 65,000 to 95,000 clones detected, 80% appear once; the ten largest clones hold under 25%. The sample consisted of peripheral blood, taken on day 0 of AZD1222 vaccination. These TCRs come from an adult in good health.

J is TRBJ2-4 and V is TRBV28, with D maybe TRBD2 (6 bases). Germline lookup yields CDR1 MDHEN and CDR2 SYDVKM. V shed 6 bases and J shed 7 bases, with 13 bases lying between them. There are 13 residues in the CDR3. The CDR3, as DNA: TGTGCCAGCAGCCCGGGACTTATTAACATTCAGTACTTC. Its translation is CASSPGLINIQYF.

The CDR3 sequence is CASRGTWGDTQYF. The CDR3 nucleotides read TGTGCCAGCAGGGGGACGTGGGGTGATACGCAGTATTTT. This chain joins TRBV7-2 and TRBJ2-3, with D possibly called TRBD1 or TRBD2 (5 bases each). V shed 6 bases and J shed 6 bases, with 13 bases lying between them. The germline V gene has CDR1 SGHTA and CDR2 FQGNSA. CDR3 length equals 13 residues.

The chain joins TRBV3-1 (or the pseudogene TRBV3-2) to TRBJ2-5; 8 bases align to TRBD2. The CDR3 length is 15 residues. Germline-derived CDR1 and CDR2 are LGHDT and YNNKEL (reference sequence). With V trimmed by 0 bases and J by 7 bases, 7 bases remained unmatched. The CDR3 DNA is TGTGCCAGCAGCCAAGATAGGCGGGGGGCGGGGACCCAGTACTTC. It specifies CASSQDRRGAGTQYF.

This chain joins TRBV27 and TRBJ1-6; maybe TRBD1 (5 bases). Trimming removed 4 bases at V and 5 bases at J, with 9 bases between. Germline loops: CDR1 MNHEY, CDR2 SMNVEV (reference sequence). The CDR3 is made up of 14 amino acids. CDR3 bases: TGTGCCAGCAGTTCCGGGACTCATAATTCACCCCTCCACTTT. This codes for CASSSGTHNSPLHF.

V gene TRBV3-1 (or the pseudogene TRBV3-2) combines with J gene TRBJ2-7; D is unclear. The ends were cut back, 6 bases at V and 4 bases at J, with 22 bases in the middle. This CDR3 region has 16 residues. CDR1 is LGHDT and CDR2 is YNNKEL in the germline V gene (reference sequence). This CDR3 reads CASSDRQGRYGYEQYF. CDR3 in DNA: TGTGCCAGCAGTGACCGTCAAGGGCGCTATGGTTACGAGCAGTACTTC.

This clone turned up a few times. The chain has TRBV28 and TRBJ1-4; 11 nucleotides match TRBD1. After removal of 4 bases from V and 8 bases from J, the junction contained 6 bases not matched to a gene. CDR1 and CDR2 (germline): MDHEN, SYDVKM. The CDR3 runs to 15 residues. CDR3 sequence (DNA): TGTGCCAGCAGTTCAGGGACAGGGGGATTCGAAAAACTGTTTTTT. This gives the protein CASSSGTGGFEKLFF. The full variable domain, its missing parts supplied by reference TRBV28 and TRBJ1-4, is DVKVTQSSRYLVKRTGEKVFLECVQDMDHENMFWYRQDPGLGLRLIYFSYDVKMKEKGDIPEGYSVSREKKERFSLILESASTNQTSMYLCASSSGTGGFEKLFFGSGTQLSVL.

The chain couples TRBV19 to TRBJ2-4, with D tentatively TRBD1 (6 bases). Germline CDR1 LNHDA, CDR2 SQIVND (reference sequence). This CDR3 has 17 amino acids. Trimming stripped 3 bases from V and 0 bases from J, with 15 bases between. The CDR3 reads CASSMKGDMRAKNIQYF. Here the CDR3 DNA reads TGTGCCAGTAGTATGAAGGGGGATATGAGAGCCAAAAACATTCAGTACTTC.

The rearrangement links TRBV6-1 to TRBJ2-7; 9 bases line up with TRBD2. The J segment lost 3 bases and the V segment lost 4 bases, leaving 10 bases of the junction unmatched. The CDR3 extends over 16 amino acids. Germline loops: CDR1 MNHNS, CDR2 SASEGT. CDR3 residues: CASSASAGGFFYEQYF. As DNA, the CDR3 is TGTGCCAGCAGTGCTTCGGCGGGAGGGTTCTTCTACGAGCAGTACTTC.

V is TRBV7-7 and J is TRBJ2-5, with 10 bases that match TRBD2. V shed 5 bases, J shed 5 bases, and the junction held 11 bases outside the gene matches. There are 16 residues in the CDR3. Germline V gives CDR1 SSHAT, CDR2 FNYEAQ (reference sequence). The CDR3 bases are TGTGCCAGCAGCGATCCTAGCGGGAGTTTAGGGGAGACCCAGTACTTC. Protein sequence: CASSDPSGSLGETQYF.

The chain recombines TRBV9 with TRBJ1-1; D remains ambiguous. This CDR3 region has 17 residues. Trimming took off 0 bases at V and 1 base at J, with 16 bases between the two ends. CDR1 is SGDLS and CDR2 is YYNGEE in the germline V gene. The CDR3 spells CASSVGVNPTANTEAFF. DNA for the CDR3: TGTGCCAGCAGCGTAGGTGTGAATCCGACTGCGAACACTGAAGCTTTCTTT. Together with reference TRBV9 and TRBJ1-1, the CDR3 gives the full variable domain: DSGVTQTPKHLITATGQRVTLRCSPRSGDLSVYWYQQSLDQGLQFLIQYYNGEERAKGNILERFSAQQFPDLHSELNLSSLELGDSALYFCASSVGVNPTANTEAFFGQGTRLTVV.

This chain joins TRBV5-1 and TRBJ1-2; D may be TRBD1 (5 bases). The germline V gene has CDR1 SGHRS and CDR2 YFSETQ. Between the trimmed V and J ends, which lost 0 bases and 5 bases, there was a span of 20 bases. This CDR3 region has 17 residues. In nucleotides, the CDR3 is TGCGCCAGCAGCTTGGACGACGGCCAGGGATATTTTTATGGCTACACCTTC. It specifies CASSLDDGQGYFYGYTF.

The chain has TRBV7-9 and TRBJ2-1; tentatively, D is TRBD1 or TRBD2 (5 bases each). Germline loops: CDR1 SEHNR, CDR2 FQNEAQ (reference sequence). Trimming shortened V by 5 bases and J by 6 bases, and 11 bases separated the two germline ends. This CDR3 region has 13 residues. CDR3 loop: CASSPLGGNEQFF. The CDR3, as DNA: TGTGCCAGCAGCCCGCTTGGGGGCAATGAGCAGTTCTTC. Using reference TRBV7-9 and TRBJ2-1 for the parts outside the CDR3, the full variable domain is DTGVSQNPRHKITKRGQNVTFRCDPISEHNRLYWYRQTLGQGPEFLTYFQNEAQLEKSRLLSDRFSAERPKGSFSTLEIQRTEQGDSAMYLCASSPLGGNEQFFGPGTRLTVL.

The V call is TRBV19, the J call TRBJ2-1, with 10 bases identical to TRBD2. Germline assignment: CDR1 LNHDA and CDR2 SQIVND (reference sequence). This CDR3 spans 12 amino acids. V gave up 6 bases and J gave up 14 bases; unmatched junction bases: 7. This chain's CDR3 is CASSPGTSVEFF. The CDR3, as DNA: TGTGCCAGTAGCCCCGGGACTAGCGTGGAGTTCTTC.

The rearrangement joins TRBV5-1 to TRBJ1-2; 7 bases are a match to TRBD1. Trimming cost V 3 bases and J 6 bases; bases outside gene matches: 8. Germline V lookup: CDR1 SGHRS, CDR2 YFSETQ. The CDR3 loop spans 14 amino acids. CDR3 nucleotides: TGCGCCAGCAGCTCAGACAGGGTCTTGAATGGCTACACCTTC. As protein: CASSSDRVLNGYTF.

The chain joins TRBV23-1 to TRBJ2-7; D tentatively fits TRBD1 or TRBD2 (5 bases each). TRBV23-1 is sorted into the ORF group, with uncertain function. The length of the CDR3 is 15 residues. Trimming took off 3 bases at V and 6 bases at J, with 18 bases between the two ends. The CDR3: CASSHRGQDSSEQYF. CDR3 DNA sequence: TGCGCCAGCAGTCACCGGGGCCAAGACTCAAGCGAGCAGTACTTC.

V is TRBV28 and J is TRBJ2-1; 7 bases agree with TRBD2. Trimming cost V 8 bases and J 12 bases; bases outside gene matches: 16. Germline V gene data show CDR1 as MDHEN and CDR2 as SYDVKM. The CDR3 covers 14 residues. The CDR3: CASLGSAAGTGQFF. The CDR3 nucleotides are TGTGCCAGCCTAGGATCGGCAGCGGGAACGGGGCAGTTCTTC. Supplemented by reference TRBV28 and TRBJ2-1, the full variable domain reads DVKVTQSSRYLVKRTGEKVFLECVQDMDHENMFWYRQDPGLGLRLIYFSYDVKMKEKGDIPEGYSVSREKKERFSLILESASTNQTSMYLCASLGSAAGTGQFFGPGTRLTVL.

CDR3 sequence (DNA): TGCAGCGAGAGGACTAGCGGGGGGGCAGATACGCAGTATTTT. This gives the protein CSERTSGGADTQYF. V usage is TRBV29-1 and J usage is TRBJ2-3, with 15 bases matching TRBD2. The CDR3 contains 14 residues. The J segment lost 4 bases and the V segment lost 7 bases, leaving 3 bases of the junction unmatched. Germline CDR1 reads SQVTM; CDR2 reads ANQGSEA.

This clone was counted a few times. CDR3 region: CASSSVGGPGHSLDYGYTF. DNA of the CDR3: TGCGCCAGCAGCTCTGTGGGGGGGCCGGGACACTCGTTAGACTATGGCTACACCTTC. The chain joins TRBV5-1 to TRBJ1-2, with TRBD1 as a possible D gene (6 bases). The CDR3 has 19 residues. V was trimmed by 3 bases and J by 3 bases, leaving 27 bases between them. Germline CDR1 reads SGHRS; CDR2 reads YFSETQ.